The present entry profiles one T cell receptor (beta chain) with its context. Trimming left V 1 base short and J 0 bases short, with 7 bases between. The CDR3 length is 15 residues. The germline V gene encodes CDR1 KGHSH and CDR2 LQKENI. The sample is drawn from a study of blood T cell repertoires in COVID-19. Original analysis: Estimation of nucleated cell counts was performed using reference gene primer amplification. The repertoire was sequenced with immunoSEQ multiplex PCR; TCRdb's copy has only in-frame clones and lacks some. The D gene and trimming were derived from the DNA, and the V and J assignments and clone size from that table. The repertoire holds approximately 220,000 clones, with more than 75% as singletons.

The chain carries TRBV18 and TRBJ2-1; D perhaps matches TRBD1 (5 bases). The sequenced sample consisted of peripheral blood. This clonotype was obtained from a man aged 45-65 years with acute or convalescent COVID-19. As DNA, the CDR3 is TGTGCCAGCTCACCACAGGGGCCCTCCTACAATGAGCAGTTCTTC. Translation gives CASSPQGPSYNEQFF.